This TCR beta chain appears in the sequencing data of a study of blood T cell repertoires in COVID-19. Study in general: T cells, B-cell-depleted T cells, or PBMCs supplied cDNA or gDNA.

Participants were aged about 18 to 89 years from 24 US areas. The recovered donors of Cohort 3 showed two negative PCRs, clearance, or symptom resolution. Original analysis: Scientists estimated how many nucleated cells there were by amplifying reference gene primers. Clones were sequenced by immunoSEQ multiplex PCR, and TCRdb holds only the in-frame ones, with some missing. V and J calls and clone size follow that table, whereas D and trimming were derived from the DNA. The profile shows about 180,000 clones, approximately 85% of them singletons. Germline V gene data show CDR1 as SNHLY and CDR2 as FYNNEI. Trimming took 6 bases from V and 2 from J; bases not matched to a gene: 6. CDR3 length: 14 residues.

This TCR was recovered from a man in his forties who had recovered from COVID-19. Sequenced material: PBMCs or T cells enriched from blood (not recorded which). The V and J genes are TRBV2 and TRBJ1-1; TRBD1 agrees at 7 bases. The CDR3 reads CASRVDRANTEAFF. DNA for the CDR3: TGTGCCAGCAGGGTCGACAGGGCTAACACTGAAGCTTTCTTT.